This TCR beta chain was recorded in a study of blood T cell repertoires in COVID-19 (dated by TCRdb to the early 2020s). Looking at the study overall: Collaborator samples came from the United States, Italy and Spain and covered acute and convalescent phases of COVID-19. The samples were drawn from the first 160 participants of the ongoing ImmuneRACE study and from under 1,500 subjects provided by 6 global collaborators. Where available, HLA class I and class II types were taken from metadata supplied by the sample provider and were not determined by assay-based typing. The repertoires were made available in a free public database intended to serve as a resource for research on the immune response to SARS-CoV-2. The material from the prospective study consisted of cDNA or gDNA derived from T cells, B-cell-depleted T cells, or PBMCs. The sample metadata nearly always contained a de-identified subject ID, COVID-19 status, age in years and sex. Deeply sampled blood TCRbeta repertoires from subjects exposed to, actively infected with, or recovered from COVID-19 were included in the dataset. Paper-wide results and their limitations: How much clinical and demographic metadata was included differed by source and by participant, and the metadata was provided uncurated.

The CDR3, from cysteine to phenylalanine, totals 16 residues. The read is trimmed to its CDR3 DNA, 48 bases read in frame from base 1. CDR1 and CDR2 were assigned from the germline V gene (reference sequence) as SGHNT and YYREEE. The V end gives up 0 bases and the J end 2 bases, leaving 5 bases in the junction not matched to a gene. For this clone: The antigen it binds to is not known. Base qualities are not recorded, but no much larger clone differs from it by a single base.

Collaborating institutions collected whole blood in K2EDTA tubes following their own protocols. For TCRbeta analysis, collaborators shipped samples as frozen whole blood, isolated PBMCs, or DNA extracted from either of those sample types. TCRbeta CDR3 regions were amplified from genomic DNA using the immunoSEQ Assay, a bias-controlled multiplex PCR. The authors' analysis ran thus. The number of nucleated cells in each sample was estimated by amplification of reference gene primers within the assay. To quantify the absolute abundance of each unique TCRbeta CDR3 rearrangement, sequence reads were collapsed and filtered. For each sample, productive Simpson clonality was calculated by taking the square root of Simpson's diversity index across productive rearrangements. TCRdb stores this immuneACCESS table with in-frame sequences only. Part of the clones is absent; in the studies checked, under half of the shortfall reflects unresolved V genes, and no reason is known for the rest. V, J and clone size are taken as reported in that table, and D and trimming were inferred from the DNA itself. The sample table contains around 48,000 clones; only one count was recorded for roughly 86% of them. The top ten clones comprise 16% of the sample.

This receptor was obtained from a man in his 60s with active or convalescent COVID-19. This chain joins TRBV5-4 to TRBJ2-3; 8 bases in the junction line up with TRBD1. Source material: peripheral blood. The CDR3 in this case is CASSLVTGQATDTQYF. The sequenced DNA is TGTGCCAGCAGCTTGGTAACGGGACAGGCCACAGATACGCAGTATTTT.